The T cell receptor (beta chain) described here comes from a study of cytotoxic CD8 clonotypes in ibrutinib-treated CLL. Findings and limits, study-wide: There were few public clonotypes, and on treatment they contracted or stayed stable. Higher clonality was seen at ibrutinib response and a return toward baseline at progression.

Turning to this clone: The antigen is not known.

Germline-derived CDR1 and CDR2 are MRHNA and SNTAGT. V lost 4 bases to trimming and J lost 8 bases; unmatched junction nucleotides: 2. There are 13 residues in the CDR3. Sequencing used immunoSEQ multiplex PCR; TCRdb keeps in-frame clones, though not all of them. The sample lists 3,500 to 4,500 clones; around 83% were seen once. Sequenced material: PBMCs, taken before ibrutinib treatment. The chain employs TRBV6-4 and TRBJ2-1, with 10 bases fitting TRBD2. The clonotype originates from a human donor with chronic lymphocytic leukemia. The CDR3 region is CASSVGTSDEQFF. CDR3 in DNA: TGTGCCAGCAGTGTCGGGACTAGCGATGAGCAGTTCTTC.